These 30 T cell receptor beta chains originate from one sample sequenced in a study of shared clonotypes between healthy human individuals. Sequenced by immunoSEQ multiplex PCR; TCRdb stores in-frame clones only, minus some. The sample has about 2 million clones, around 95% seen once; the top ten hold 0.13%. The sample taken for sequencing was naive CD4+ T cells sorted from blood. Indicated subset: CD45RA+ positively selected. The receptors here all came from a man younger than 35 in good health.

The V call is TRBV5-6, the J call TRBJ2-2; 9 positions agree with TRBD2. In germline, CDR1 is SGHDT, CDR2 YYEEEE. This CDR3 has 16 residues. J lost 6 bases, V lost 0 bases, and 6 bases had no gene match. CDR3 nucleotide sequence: TGTGCCAGCAGCTTGGGGGCTAGCGGGGTGTCCGGGGAGCTGTTTTTT. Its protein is CASSLGASGVSGELFF.

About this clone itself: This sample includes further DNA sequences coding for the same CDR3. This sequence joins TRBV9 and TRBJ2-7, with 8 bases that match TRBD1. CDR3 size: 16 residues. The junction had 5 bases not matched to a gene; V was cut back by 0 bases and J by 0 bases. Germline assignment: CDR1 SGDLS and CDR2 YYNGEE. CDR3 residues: CASSVGPGQGSYEQYF. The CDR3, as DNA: TGTGCCAGCAGCGTAGGGCCCGGACAGGGCTCCTACGAGCAGTACTTC.

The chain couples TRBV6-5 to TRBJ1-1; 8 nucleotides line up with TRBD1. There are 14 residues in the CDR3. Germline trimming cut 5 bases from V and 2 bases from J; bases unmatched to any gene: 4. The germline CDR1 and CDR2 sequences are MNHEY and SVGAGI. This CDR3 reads CASSRGQANTEAFF. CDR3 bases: TGTGCCAGCAGTAGGGGACAGGCAAACACTGAAGCTTTCTTT.

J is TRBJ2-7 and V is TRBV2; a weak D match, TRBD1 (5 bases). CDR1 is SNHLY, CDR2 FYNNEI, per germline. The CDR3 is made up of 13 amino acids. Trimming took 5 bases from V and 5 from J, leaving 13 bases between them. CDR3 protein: CASSNNPGNEQYF. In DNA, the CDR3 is TGTGCCAGCAGTAATAACCCAGGGAACGAGCAGTACTTC. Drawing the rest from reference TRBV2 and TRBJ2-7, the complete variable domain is EPEVTQTPSHQVTQMGQEVILRCVPISNHLYFYWYRQILGQKVEFLVSFYNNEISEKSEIFDDQFSVERPDGSNFTLKIRSTKLEDSAMYFCASSNNPGNEQYFGPGTRLTVT.

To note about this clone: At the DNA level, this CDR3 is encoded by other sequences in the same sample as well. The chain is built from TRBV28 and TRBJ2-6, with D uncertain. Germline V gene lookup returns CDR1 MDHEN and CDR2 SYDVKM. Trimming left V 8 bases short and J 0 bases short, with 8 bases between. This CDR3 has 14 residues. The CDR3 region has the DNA TGTGCCAGCTCATATAACTCTGGGGCCAACGTCCTGACTTTC. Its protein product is CASSYNSGANVLTF.

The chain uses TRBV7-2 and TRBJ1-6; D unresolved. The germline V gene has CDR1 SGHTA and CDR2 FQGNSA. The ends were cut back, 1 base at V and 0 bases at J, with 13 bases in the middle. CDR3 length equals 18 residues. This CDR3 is CASSLVPPASSYNSPLHF. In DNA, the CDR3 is TGTGCCAGCAGCTTAGTCCCCCCGGCCAGCTCCTATAATTCACCCCTCCACTTT.

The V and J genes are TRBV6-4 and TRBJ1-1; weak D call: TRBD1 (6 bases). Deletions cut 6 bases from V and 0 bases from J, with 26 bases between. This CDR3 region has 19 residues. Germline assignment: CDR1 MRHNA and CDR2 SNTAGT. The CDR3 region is CASRERGSTGPFMNTEAFF. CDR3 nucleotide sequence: TGTGCCAGCAGGGAACGGGGGTCGACAGGTCCTTTCATGAACACTGAAGCTTTCTTT.

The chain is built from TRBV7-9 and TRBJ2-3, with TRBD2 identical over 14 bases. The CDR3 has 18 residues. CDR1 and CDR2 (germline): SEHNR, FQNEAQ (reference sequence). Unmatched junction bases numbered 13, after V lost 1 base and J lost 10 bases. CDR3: CASSLETSGGARSGAQYF. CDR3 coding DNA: TGTGCCAGCAGCTTAGAGACTAGCGGGGGGGCCAGGTCCGGTGCGCAGTATTTT.

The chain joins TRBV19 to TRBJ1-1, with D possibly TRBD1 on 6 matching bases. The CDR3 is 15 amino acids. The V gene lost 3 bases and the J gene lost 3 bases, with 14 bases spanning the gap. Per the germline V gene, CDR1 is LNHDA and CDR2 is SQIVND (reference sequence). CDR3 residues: CASSMGWRGDTEAFF. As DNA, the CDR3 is TGTGCCAGTAGTATGGGTTGGAGGGGGGACACTGAAGCTTTCTTT.

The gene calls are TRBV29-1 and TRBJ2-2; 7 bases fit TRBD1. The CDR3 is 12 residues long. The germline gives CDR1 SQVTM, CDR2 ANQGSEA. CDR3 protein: CRRQGTTGELFF. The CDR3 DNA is TGCAGAAGACAGGGCACCACCGGGGAGCTGTTTTTT.

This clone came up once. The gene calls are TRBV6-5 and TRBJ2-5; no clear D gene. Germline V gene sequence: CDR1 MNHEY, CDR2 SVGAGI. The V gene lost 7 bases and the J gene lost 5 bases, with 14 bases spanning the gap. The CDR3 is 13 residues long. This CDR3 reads CASIGPDGETQYF. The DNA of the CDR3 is TGTGCCAGCATCGGACCAGACGGGGAGACCCAGTACTTC.

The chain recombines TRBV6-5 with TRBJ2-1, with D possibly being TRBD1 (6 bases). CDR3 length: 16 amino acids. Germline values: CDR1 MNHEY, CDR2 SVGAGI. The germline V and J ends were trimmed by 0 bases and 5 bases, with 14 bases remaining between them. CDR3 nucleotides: TGTGCCAGCAGTTACTCGAGGGGGACGGCTAACAATGAGCAGTTCTTC. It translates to CASSYSRGTANNEQFF.

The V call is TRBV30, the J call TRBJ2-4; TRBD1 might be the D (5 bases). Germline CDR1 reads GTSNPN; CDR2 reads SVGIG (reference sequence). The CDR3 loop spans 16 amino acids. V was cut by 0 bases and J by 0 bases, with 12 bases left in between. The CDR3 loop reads CAWSVRQRLAKNIQYF. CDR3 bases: TGTGCCTGGAGTGTACGACAGCGCTTAGCCAAAAACATTCAGTACTTC.

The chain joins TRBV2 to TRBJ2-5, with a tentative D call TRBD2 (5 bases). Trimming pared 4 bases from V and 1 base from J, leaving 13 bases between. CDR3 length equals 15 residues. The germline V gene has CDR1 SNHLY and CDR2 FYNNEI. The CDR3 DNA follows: TGTGCCAGCAGTGTCCGGGCGGGTCTCCAAGAGACCCAGTACTTC. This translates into CASSVRAGLQETQYF.

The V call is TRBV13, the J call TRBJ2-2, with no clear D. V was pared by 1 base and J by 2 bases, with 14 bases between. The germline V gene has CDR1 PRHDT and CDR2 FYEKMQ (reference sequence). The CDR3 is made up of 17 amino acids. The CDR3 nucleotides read TGTGCCAGCAGCTTAGCACGGAAGAATCCAAACACCGGGGAGCTGTTTTTT. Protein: CASSLARKNPNTGELFF.

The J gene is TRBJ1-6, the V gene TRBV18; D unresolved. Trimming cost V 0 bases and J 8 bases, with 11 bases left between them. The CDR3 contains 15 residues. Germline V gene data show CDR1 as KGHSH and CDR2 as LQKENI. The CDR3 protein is CASSPPGETHSPLHF. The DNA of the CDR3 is TGTGCCAGCTCACCACCCGGGGAGACCCATTCACCCCTCCACTTT.

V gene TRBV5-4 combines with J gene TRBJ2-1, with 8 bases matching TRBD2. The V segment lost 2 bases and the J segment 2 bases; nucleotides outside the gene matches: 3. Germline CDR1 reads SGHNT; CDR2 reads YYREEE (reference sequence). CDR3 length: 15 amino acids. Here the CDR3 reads CASSLTLAAYNEQFF. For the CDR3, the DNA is TGTGCCAGCAGCTTAACACTAGCGGCCTACAATGAGCAGTTCTTC. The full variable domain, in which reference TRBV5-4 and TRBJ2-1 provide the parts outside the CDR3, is ETGVTQSPTHLIKTRGQQVTLRCSSQSGHNTVSWYQQALGQGPQFIFQYYREEENGRGNFPPRFSGLQFPNYSSELNVNALELDDSALYLCASSLTLAAYNEQFFGPGTRLTVL.

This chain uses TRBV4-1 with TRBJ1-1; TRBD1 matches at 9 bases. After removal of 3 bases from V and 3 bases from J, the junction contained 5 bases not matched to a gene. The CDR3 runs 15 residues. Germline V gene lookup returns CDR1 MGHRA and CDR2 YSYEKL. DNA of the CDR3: TGCGCCAGCAGCCATTGGGACAGGGAGTACACTGAAGCTTTCTTT. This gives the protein CASSHWDREYTEAFF.

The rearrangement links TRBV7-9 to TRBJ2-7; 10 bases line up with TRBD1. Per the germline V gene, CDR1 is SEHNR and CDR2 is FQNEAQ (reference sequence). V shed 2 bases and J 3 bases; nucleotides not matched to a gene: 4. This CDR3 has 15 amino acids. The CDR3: CASSLTGQGIYEQYF. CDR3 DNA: TGTGCCAGCAGCTTAACGGGACAGGGGATCTACGAGCAGTACTTC.

DNA for the CDR3: TGTGCCAGCAGCCCGGACACTAGCAATCAGCCCCAGCATTTT. It specifies CASSPDTSNQPQHF. J is TRBJ1-5 and V is TRBV7-2; a weak D match, TRBD1 (5 bases). The CDR3 is 14 residues long. With 5 bases removed from V and 0 bases from J, the gap between germline ends came to 8 bases. Germline V gene lookup returns CDR1 SGHTA and CDR2 FQGNSA. The full variable domain, completed using reference TRBV7-2 and TRBJ1-5, is GAGVSQSPSNKVTEKGKDVELRCDPISGHTALYWYRQSLGQGLEFLIYFQGNSAPDKSGLPSDRFSAERTGGSVSTLTIQRTQQEDSAVYLCASSPDTSNQPQHFGDGTRLSIL.

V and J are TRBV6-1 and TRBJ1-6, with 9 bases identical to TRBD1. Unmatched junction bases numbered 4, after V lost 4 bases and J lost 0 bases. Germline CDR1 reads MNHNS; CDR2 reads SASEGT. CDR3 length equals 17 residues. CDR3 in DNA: TGTGCCAGCAGTGGGACAGGGGATAGCTCCTATAATTCACCCCTCCACTTT. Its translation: CASSGTGDSSYNSPLHF.

CDR3 loop: CAISEGAEQYF. The CDR3 coding sequence is TGTGCCATCAGTGAAGGGGCGGAGCAGTACTTC. The V gene is TRBV10-3, the J gene TRBJ2-7, with TRBD1 as a possible D gene (5 bases). The CDR3 is 11 residues long. The ends were cut back, 3 bases at V and 7 bases at J, with 7 bases in the middle. Germline values: CDR1 ENHRY, CDR2 SYGVKD.

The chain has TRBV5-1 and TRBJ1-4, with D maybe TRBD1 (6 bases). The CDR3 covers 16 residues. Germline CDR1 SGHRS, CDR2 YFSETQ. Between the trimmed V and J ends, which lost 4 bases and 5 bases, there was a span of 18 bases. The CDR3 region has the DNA TGCGCCAGCAGCCCGGGGGGCACTCTCGGGAATGAAAAACTGTTTTTT. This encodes CASSPGGTLGNEKLFF. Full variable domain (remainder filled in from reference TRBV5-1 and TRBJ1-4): KAGVTQTPRYLIKTRGQQVTLSCSPISGHRSVSWYQQTPGQGLQFLFEYFSETQRNKGNFPGRFSGRQFSNSRSEMNVSTLELGDSALYLCASSPGGTLGNEKLFFGSGTQLSVL.

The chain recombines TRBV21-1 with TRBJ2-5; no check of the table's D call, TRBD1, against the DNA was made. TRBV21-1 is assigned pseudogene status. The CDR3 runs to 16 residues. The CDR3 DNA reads TGTGCCAGTCCGTCCCGCTGTCGAGGGGGTGAAGAGACCCAGTACTTC. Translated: CASPSRCRGGEETQYF.

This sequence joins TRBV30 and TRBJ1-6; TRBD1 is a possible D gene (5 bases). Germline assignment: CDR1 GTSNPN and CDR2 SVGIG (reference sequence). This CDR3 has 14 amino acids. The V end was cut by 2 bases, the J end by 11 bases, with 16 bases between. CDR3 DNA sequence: TGTGCCTGGAGTCCCAGGGCCAGGGAAGCACCCCTCCACTTT. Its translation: CAWSPRAREAPLHF.

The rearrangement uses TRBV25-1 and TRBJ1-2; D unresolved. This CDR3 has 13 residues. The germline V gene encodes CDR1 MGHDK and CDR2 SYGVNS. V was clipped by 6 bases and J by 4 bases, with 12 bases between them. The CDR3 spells CASSPDSRYGYTF. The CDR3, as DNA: TGTGCCAGCAGCCCAGACTCCCGCTATGGCTACACCTTC.

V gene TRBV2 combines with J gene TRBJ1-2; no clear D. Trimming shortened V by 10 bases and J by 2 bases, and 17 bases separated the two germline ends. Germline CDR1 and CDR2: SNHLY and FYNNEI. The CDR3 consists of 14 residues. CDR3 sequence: CATEPGLSNYGYTF. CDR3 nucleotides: TGTGCCACAGAGCCCGGGTTGTCCAACTATGGCTACACCTTC.

The CDR3 DNA follows: TGCGCCAGCAGCTTGACCAATACCCCGGGGACTAATGAAAAACTGTTTTTT. It yields the protein CASSLTNTPGTNEKLFF. The V gene is TRBV5-1, the J gene TRBJ1-4; D remains ambiguous. Trimming removed 1 base from V and 2 bases from J, with 15 bases in between. Germline CDR1 is SGHRS and CDR2 is YFSETQ. This CDR3 region has 17 residues.

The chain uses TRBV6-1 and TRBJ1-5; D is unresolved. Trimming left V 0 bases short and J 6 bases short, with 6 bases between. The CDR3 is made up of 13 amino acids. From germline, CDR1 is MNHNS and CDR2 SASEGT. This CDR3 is CASSEADGQPQHF. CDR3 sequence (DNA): TGTGCCAGCAGTGAAGCGGACGGTCAGCCCCAGCATTTT.

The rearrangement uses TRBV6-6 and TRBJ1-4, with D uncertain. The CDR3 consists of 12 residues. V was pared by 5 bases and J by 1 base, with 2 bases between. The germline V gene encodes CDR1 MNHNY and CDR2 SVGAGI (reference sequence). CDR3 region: CASSRTNEKLFF. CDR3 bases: TGTGCCAGCAGTCGAACTAATGAAAAACTGTTTTTT.